One sample yielded the 18 T cell receptor beta chains listed below, sequenced in a study of cytomegalovirus exposure and HLA in healthy donors. The PCR contained 60 Vbeta and 13 Jbeta primers. The table came from immunoSEQ multiplex PCR; TCRdb's copy has only in-frame clones and leaves some out. The sample records roughly 130,000 clones, under 90% being singletons. Sequenced input: PBMCs. These receptors all stem from a woman aged 40 to 50 in good health and CMV-seronegative.

The chain links TRBV4-3 to TRBJ2-7, with D perhaps matching TRBD2 (6 bases). Germline values: CDR1 LGHNA, CDR2 YSLEER. The CDR3 is 16 amino acids. V gave up 0 bases and J gave up 0 bases, with 12 bases separating them. The DNA of the CDR3 is TGCGCCAGCAGCCAAGAGTATGGGACTCCCTCCTACGAGCAGTACTTC. This encodes CASSQEYGTPSYEQYF.

The chain is built from TRBV4-1 and TRBJ1-2; D is unresolved. The CDR3 covers 15 residues. Germline assignment: CDR1 MGHRA and CDR2 YSYEKL. The germline V and J ends were trimmed by 3 bases and 8 bases, with 19 bases remaining between them. CDR3 sequence (DNA): TGCGCCAGCAGCCAGAGCCAGGCCTCAATGGTCGGCTACACCTTC. Its protein is CASSQSQASMVGYTF.

This chain connects TRBV28 to TRBJ1-4; D is possibly TRBD1 (6 bases). Germline V gene lookup returns CDR1 MDHEN and CDR2 SYDVKM. The CDR3 extends over 13 amino acids. Trimming took off 6 bases at V and 6 bases at J, with 11 bases between the two ends. In nucleotides, the CDR3 is TGTGCCAGCAGAAAGGGGGGGGATGAAAAACTGTTTTTT. The encoded protein is CASRKGGDEKLFF.

V gene TRBV9 combines with J gene TRBJ2-7; perhaps TRBD1 as D (5 bases). V was shortened by 0 bases and J by 7 bases, with 11 bases between the two germline ends. Germline CDR1 is SGDLS and CDR2 is YYNGEE. CDR3 length: 13 residues. The CDR3 nucleotides read TGTGCCAGCAGCGTAGGACCAGGGCGGGAGCAGTACTTC. Its protein is CASSVGPGREQYF.

Comment on this clone: Germline is not matched at one junction end, which may reflect a read error. This chain uses TRBV7-2 with TRBJ1-5; D gene uncertain. The length of the CDR3 is 16 residues. Germline V gives CDR1 SGHTA, CDR2 FQGNSA. CDR3 in DNA: TGTGCCAGCAGCCTAGCCGGGTCCATTAGCAATCAGCCCCAGCATTTT. This sequence encodes CASSLAGSISNQPQHF.

V usage is TRBV4-3 and J usage is TRBJ2-4; D uncertain. In germline, CDR1 is LGHNA, CDR2 YSLEER. This CDR3 spans 15 amino acids. Deletions cut 1 base from V and 6 bases from J, with 13 bases between. The CDR3 coding sequence is TGCGCCAGCAGCCAAGTAACTGCGGCAAGAAACATTCAGTACTTC. Its translation: CASSQVTAARNIQYF.

V is TRBV7-8 and J is TRBJ2-1; D possibly corresponds to TRBD2 (6 bases). The CDR3 is 16 amino acids. Deletions cut 1 base from V and 0 bases from J, with 10 bases between. Germline CDR1 reads SGHVS; CDR2 reads FQNEAQ. The CDR3 nucleotides read TGTGCCAGCAGCTTAGAGGCGGGGAGCTCCTACAATGAGCAGTTCTTC. Protein: CASSLEAGSSYNEQFF.

This chain connects TRBV4-2 to TRBJ1-2; the match to TRBD1 covers 7 bases. From germline, CDR1 is LGHNA and CDR2 YNFKEQ. Trimming at V came to 5 bases and at J to 0 bases, leaving 6 bases not matched to a gene. The CDR3 loop spans 15 amino acids. The CDR3 is CASSVRDSPNYGYTF. Here the CDR3 DNA reads TGTGCCAGCAGCGTCCGGGACAGTCCTAACTATGGCTACACCTTC.

V gene TRBV4-3 combines with J gene TRBJ1-2; 9 positions match TRBD1. J was trimmed by 5 bases and V by 0 bases; bases with no gene match: 4. Germline V gene sequence: CDR1 LGHNA, CDR2 YSLEER. This CDR3 is built from 15 residues. The CDR3 DNA follows: TGCGCCAGCAGCCAAGATAACAGGGGGCTATATGGCTACACCTTC. Translating it yields CASSQDNRGLYGYTF.

This clone was observed a few times. The V gene is TRBV6-1, the J gene TRBJ2-3; 7 bases agree with TRBD2. Germline V gene data show CDR1 as MNHNS and CDR2 as SASEGT. The J segment lost 0 bases and the V segment lost 7 bases, leaving 4 bases of the junction unmatched. The CDR3 is 14 amino acids. The DNA for the CDR3 is TGTGCCAGCACAAGCGGGATGAGCACAGATACGCAGTATTTT. This codes for CASTSGMSTDTQYF.

This sequence joins TRBV7-8 and TRBJ2-7, with D possibly TRBD2 on 6 matching bases. The germline CDR1 and CDR2 sequences are SGHVS and FQNEAQ. The germline V and J ends were trimmed by 7 bases and 4 bases, with 17 bases remaining between them. This CDR3 comprises 14 residues. This CDR3 reads CASKRGAGPYEQYF. As DNA, the CDR3 is TGTGCCAGCAAGCGTGGGGCGGGACCGTACGAGCAGTACTTC.

The chain recombines TRBV14 with TRBJ1-1; no definite D call. Germline CDR1 is SGHDN and CDR2 is FVKESK. V lost 0 bases and J lost 5, with 13 bases in between. This CDR3 has 15 amino acids. CDR3 DNA sequence: TGTGCCAGCAGCCAAGAAGGCATTGGGAGGACTGAAGCTTTCTTT. This translates into CASSQEGIGRTEAFF. The full variable domain, in which reference TRBV14 and TRBJ1-1 provide the parts outside the CDR3, is EAGVTQFPSHSVIEKGQTVTLRCDPISGHDNLYWYRRVMGKEIKFLLHFVKESKQDESGMPNNRFLAERTGGTYSTLKVQPAELEDSGVYFCASSQEGIGRTEAFFGQGTRLTVV.

This chain uses TRBV2 with TRBJ1-5; D gene uncertain. Deletions cut 8 bases from V and 6 bases from J, with 17 bases between. Germline V gene data show CDR1 as SNHLY and CDR2 as FYNNEI. The CDR3 totals 14 residues. CDR3 DNA: TGTGCCAGCGAAGACTGGCGGAGCGGTCAGCCCCAGCATTTT. Translating gives CASEDWRSGQPQHF.

In its sample, this clone was seen a few times. V gene TRBV5-6 combines with J gene TRBJ2-7; 7 bases agree with TRBD2. Trimming cost V 2 bases and J 3 bases; bases outside gene matches: 5. Germline CDR1 SGHDT, CDR2 YYEEEE. The CDR3 consists of 14 residues. As DNA, the CDR3 is TGTGCCAGCAGCTTCGGACTAGAAATCTACGAGCAGTACTTC. It specifies CASSFGLEIYEQYF.

Concerning this clone: One end of the junction varies from germline; a read error may be responsible. V is TRBV12-5 and J is TRBJ1-1; 8 bases agree with TRBD1. The CDR3 is made up of 17 amino acids. Looked up from germline, CDR1 is LGHNT and CDR2 is FRNRAP. CDR3 DNA: TGTGCTAGTCGTTTCTACTCCAGGACAGGGAAGAACACTGAAGCTTTCTTT. Amino acid sequence: CASRFYSRTGKNTEAFF.

The rearrangement joins TRBV19 to TRBJ2-3, with D unclear. CDR1 is LNHDA and CDR2 is SQIVND in the germline V gene (reference sequence). Trimming shortened V by 1 base and J by 2 bases, and 4 bases separated the two germline ends. The CDR3 sequence is 13 residues long. The CDR3: CASSIGHTDTQYF. CDR3 nucleotides: TGTGCCAGTAGTATAGGTCACACAGATACGCAGTATTTT. Looking up the rest from reference TRBV19 and TRBJ2-3 gives the full variable domain: DGGITQSPKYLFRKEGQNVTLSCEQNLNHDAMYWYRQDPGQGLRLIYYSQIVNDFQKGDIAEGYSVSREKKESFPLTVTSAQKNPTAFYLCASSIGHTDTQYFGPGTRLTVL.

J is TRBJ1-5 and V is TRBV18; D may be TRBD1 (5 bases). The CDR3 has 14 residues. CDR1 and CDR2 (germline): KGHSH, LQKENI. The V end lost 3 bases, the J end lost 1 base, and 7 bases lay between the germline ends. The CDR3 protein is CASSPQGSNQPQHF. DNA for the CDR3: TGTGCCAGCTCACCTCAGGGAAGCAATCAGCCCCAGCATTTT.

The chain links TRBV9 to TRBJ1-1; no clear D. Germline V CDR1 and CDR2: SGDLS, YYNGEE. V lost 0 bases, J lost 0 bases, and 6 bases lay in between. CDR3 size: 14 residues. CDR3 amino acids: CASSVEGVNTEAFF. The CDR3 DNA reads TGTGCCAGCAGCGTAGAAGGAGTGAACACTGAAGCTTTCTTT. Full variable domain (missing parts from reference TRBV9 and TRBJ1-1): DSGVTQTPKHLITATGQRVTLRCSPRSGDLSVYWYQQSLDQGLQFLIQYYNGEERAKGNILERFSAQQFPDLHSELNLSSLELGDSALYFCASSVEGVNTEAFFGQGTRLTVV.